This TCR beta chain was recovered during a study of tumor-infiltrating lymphocytes in primary liver carcinoma. Across the whole study: Sample yields of productive TCRbeta reads, ranging from roughly 3.5 to 8 million, were similar across tissue types.

From 400 to 500 ng total RNA, TCR beta cDNA was generated with a primer in the constant region. Three nested multiplex PCR rounds, a slightly modified ARM-PCR method, built the TCR beta libraries. Rounds one and two of PCR, each of roughly 11 cycles, were primed with TRBV1-TRBV30 forward primers and a C-beta reverse primer. TCRdb recomputed calls from the multiplex PCR reads with MiXCR, one row per CDR3 protein. The top ten hold 8.4% of the sample, which has roughly 120,000 distinct CDR3 sequences, 55% to 75% seen once. On this clonotype itself: A much larger clone lies a single base off, so this may be a read error.

The germline gives CDR1 SGHNT, CDR2 YYREEE (reference sequence). V dropped 4 bases and J dropped 5 bases, with 15 bases sitting between them. The CDR3 length is 14 residues. Co-extraction yielded RNA and DNA from approximately 20-30 mg of unsorted bulk tissue. Sequencing was carried out using liver tumor tissue from sampling region 3. This sample's subset: tumor region T3, left-lateral pole. The chain employs TRBV5-4 and TRBJ1-1; TRBD1 might be the D (6 bases). This clonotype originated in an older woman with primary liver carcinoma and hepatitis B virus infection. CDR3 amino acids: CASSLGGRETEAFF. The CDR3 DNA is TGTGCCAGCAGCCTGGGGGGCAGGGAGACTGAAGCTTTCTTT.